The rows below give T cell receptor beta chains drawn from one sample of a study of T cells after somatic rescue of genetic block. This table comes from immunoSEQ multiplex PCR, and its TCRdb copy is limited to in-frame clones, with some not included. The sample has about 68,000 clones, 92% seen once. The sequenced sample consisted of peripheral blood mononuclear cells (PBMCs). The source is a man aged 35 to 55. The CDR3 runs from the conserved cysteine through the conserved F or W. D genes are given only for firm matches. Rows may omit the clone size; those that give it use once, few, many or a size class.

j_call: TRBJ1-1
v_call: TRBV6-5
d_call: TRBD1
clone_size: .
cdr3_nt: TGTGCCAGCAGTGTGCAGGGGGCCGAAGCTTTCTTT
cdr3_aa: CASSVQGAEAFF

j_call: TRBJ1-1
v_call: TRBV18
d_call: .
clone_size: .
cdr3_nt: TGTGCCAGCTCACCACGCACCTCGTCGAGCACTGAAGCTTTCTTT
cdr3_aa: CASSPRTSSSTEAFF

j_call: TRBJ1-5
v_call: TRBV5-8
d_call: TRBD1
clone_size: .
cdr3_nt: TGTGCCAGCAGCACCTCGGACAGGTGGTTCTTTAATCAGCCCCAGCATTTT
cdr3_aa: CASSTSDRWFFNQPQHF

j_call: TRBJ1-2
v_call: TRBV7-2
d_call: .
clone_size: .
cdr3_nt: TGTGCCAGCAGCCCCCAGGGGCGGAACTATGGCTACACCTTC
cdr3_aa: CASSPQGRNYGYTF

j_call: TRBJ1-1
v_call: TRBV28
d_call: .
clone_size: few
cdr3_nt: TGTGCCAGCAGTACATGGACCCTCCGGAACACTGAAGCTTTCTTT
cdr3_aa: CASSTWTLRNTEAFF

j_call: TRBJ1-2
v_call: TRBV18
d_call: .
clone_size: .
cdr3_nt: TGTGCCAGCTCACCACCAGGAGGGAGCGGGCCCCTCGGCTACACCTTC
cdr3_aa: CASSPPGGSGPLGYTF

j_call: TRBJ1-2
v_call: TRBV7-9
d_call: .
clone_size: .
cdr3_nt: TGTGCCAGTGGGCCATGGGCAGGGGTGGTTGCCTATGGCTACACCTTC
cdr3_aa: CASGPWAGVVAYGYTF

j_call: TRBJ1-1
v_call: TRBV30
d_call: .
clone_size: few
cdr3_nt: TGTGCCTGGAGTTCGGACACGAACACTGAAGCTTTCTTT
cdr3_aa: CAWSSDTNTEAFF

j_call: TRBJ1-5
v_call: TRBV28
d_call: .
clone_size: .
cdr3_nt: TGTGCCAGCAGTTTATCCACTATAAGGTATAGCAATCAGCCCCAGCATTTT
cdr3_aa: CASSLSTIRYSNQPQHF

j_call: TRBJ1-3
v_call: TRBV6-5
d_call: .
clone_size: .
cdr3_nt: TGTGCCAGCAGCGCACATGAGATCGCTGGAAACACCATATATTTT
cdr3_aa: CASSAHEIAGNTIYF

j_call: TRBJ1-1
v_call: TRBV18
d_call: .
clone_size: .
cdr3_nt: TGTGCCAGCTCCTGGTCGGGCAACACTGAAGCTTTCTTT
cdr3_aa: CASSWSGNTEAFF

j_call: TRBJ1-1
v_call: TRBV2
d_call: .
clone_size: few
cdr3_nt: TGTGCCAGCAGTTACGAAGGGGGCACTGAAGCTTTCTTT
cdr3_aa: CASSYEGGTEAFF

j_call: TRBJ2-3
v_call: TRBV6-1
d_call: .
clone_size: .
cdr3_nt: TGTGCCAGCAGTGAAGCGTCGGAGGGGTCAGATACGCAGTATTTT
cdr3_aa: CASSEASEGSDTQYF

j_call: TRBJ1-1
v_call: TRBV2
d_call: .
clone_size: .
cdr3_nt: TGTGCCAGCAGTCTGGAGGGTAGGACAGTTGAAGCTTTCTTT
cdr3_aa: CASSLEGRTVEAFF

j_call: TRBJ1-1
v_call: TRBV6-5
d_call: .
clone_size: .
cdr3_nt: TGTGCCAGCAGTTTGACAGCCATGAACACTGAAGCTTTCTTT
cdr3_aa: CASSLTAMNTEAFF

j_call: TRBJ1-6
v_call: TRBV4-1
d_call: .
clone_size: .
cdr3_nt: TGCGCCAGCAGCCAGGGCAGGGGAAATCGGAATTCACCCCTCCACTTT
cdr3_aa: CASSQGRGNRNSPLHF

j_call: TRBJ2-2
v_call: TRBV4-3
d_call: .
clone_size: .
cdr3_nt: TGCGCCAGCAGCCAAGAACCAGGGCTCACCGGGGAGCTGTTTTTT
cdr3_aa: CASSQEPGLTGELFF

j_call: TRBJ2-4
v_call: TRBV27
d_call: .
clone_size: .
cdr3_nt: TGTGCCAGCAGACCAGGGTCGGTGGACATTCAGTACTTC
cdr3_aa: CASRPGSVDIQYF

j_call: TRBJ2-2
v_call: TRBV18
d_call: TRBD1
clone_size: .
cdr3_nt: TGTGCCAGCTCAGGTTCCGGGACAGGGAACACCGGGGAGCTGTTTTTT
cdr3_aa: CASSGSGTGNTGELFF

j_call: TRBJ2-3
v_call: TRBV4-3
d_call: TRBD1
clone_size: once
cdr3_nt: TGCGCCAGCAGCCAAAGCAGGGGGACAGATACGCAGTATTTT
cdr3_aa: CASSQSRGTDTQYF

j_call: TRBJ2-7
v_call: TRBV12-2
d_call: .
clone_size: .
cdr3_nt: TGTGCAAGTCGCTTAGGGATGCGGTTTTTTATGGAGCAGTACTTC
cdr3_aa: CASRLGMRFFMEQYF

j_call: TRBJ2-7
v_call: TRBV28
d_call: TRBD2
clone_size: .
cdr3_nt: TGTGCCAGCAGTTCCCATCGGGAGGGGGCCTACGAGCAGTACTTC
cdr3_aa: CASSSHREGAYEQYF

j_call: TRBJ1-6
v_call: TRBV2
d_call: .
clone_size: .
cdr3_nt: TGTGCCAGCATGGCGGTCCCTCACTATAATTCACCCCTCCACTTT
cdr3_aa: CASMAVPHYNSPLHF

j_call: TRBJ2-1
v_call: TRBV6-5
d_call: .
clone_size: .
cdr3_nt: TGTGCCAGCAGTTACTCGGCAGCACACAATGAGCAGTTCTTC
cdr3_aa: CASSYSAAHNEQFF

j_call: TRBJ1-4
v_call: TRBV27
d_call: .
clone_size: .
cdr3_nt: TGTGCCAGCAGTTCCTCCTTGACAGCTTCTAATGAAAAACTGTTTTTT
cdr3_aa: CASSSSLTASNEKLFF

j_call: TRBJ2-3
v_call: TRBV4-2
d_call: TRBD2
clone_size: .
cdr3_nt: TGTGCCAGCAGCCCATCGACTAGCGGGGGGACAGATACGCAGTATTTT
cdr3_aa: CASSPSTSGGTDTQYF

j_call: TRBJ1-2
v_call: TRBV6-1
d_call: .
clone_size: once
cdr3_nt: TGTGCCAGCAGTGAATTAAGTGGCTACACCTTC
cdr3_aa: CASSELSGYTF

j_call: TRBJ1-1
v_call: TRBV20-1
d_call: .
clone_size: .
cdr3_nt: TGCAGTGCTAGAGGGGGGCAAGCTTTCTTT
cdr3_aa: CSARGGQAFF

j_call: TRBJ1-1
v_call: TRBV12-2
d_call: .
clone_size: .
cdr3_nt: TGTGCAAGTCGCCAGAACAGGGGGCATTCTATGAACACTGAAGCTTTCTTT
cdr3_aa: CASRQNRGHSMNTEAFF

j_call: TRBJ1-1
v_call: TRBV9
d_call: .
clone_size: .
cdr3_nt: TGTGCCAGCAGCGCGTGGGGGGCGGGAACTGAAGCTTTCTTT
cdr3_aa: CASSAWGAGTEAFF

j_call: TRBJ1-2
v_call: TRBV29-1
d_call: .
clone_size: .
cdr3_nt: TGCAGCGTTGTGGAAGGAGCCTATGGCTACACCTTC
cdr3_aa: CSVVEGAYGYTF

j_call: TRBJ1-4
v_call: TRBV18
d_call: TRBD1
clone_size: .
cdr3_nt: TGTGCCAGCTCCAACAGGGGTAATGAAAAACTGTTTTTT
cdr3_aa: CASSNRGNEKLFF

j_call: TRBJ1-5
v_call: TRBV7-8
d_call: .
clone_size: .
cdr3_nt: TGTGCCAGCAGCTTAGCGGGGAATCATCAGCCCCAGCATTTT
cdr3_aa: CASSLAGNHQPQHF

j_call: TRBJ2-7
v_call: TRBV7-8
d_call: .
clone_size: .
cdr3_nt: TGTGCCAGCAGTCCCAGGAGGCTGCAAAGCTACGAGCAGTACTTC
cdr3_aa: CASSPRRLQSYEQYF

j_call: TRBJ1-2
v_call: TRBV7-6
d_call: .
clone_size: .
cdr3_nt: TGTGCCAGCAGTCCAGGGTTTCCCTCCTATGGCTACACCTTC
cdr3_aa: CASSPGFPSYGYTF

j_call: TRBJ2-3
v_call: TRBV7-8
d_call: .
clone_size: .
cdr3_nt: TGTGCCAGCAGCTTGCGACTGGAGGATACGCAGTATTTT
cdr3_aa: CASSLRLEDTQYF

j_call: TRBJ2-2
v_call: TRBV11-2
d_call: .
clone_size: .
cdr3_nt: TGTGCCAGCAGCTTCATTGGACCTCGGGGCACCGGGGAGCTGTTTTTT
cdr3_aa: CASSFIGPRGTGELFF

j_call: TRBJ2-4
v_call: TRBV27
d_call: .
clone_size: .
cdr3_nt: TGTGCCACACCGCAGGTTATGGCCAAAAACATTCAGTACTTC
cdr3_aa: CATPQVMAKNIQYF

j_call: TRBJ2-5
v_call: TRBV5-6
d_call: TRBD2
clone_size: .
cdr3_nt: TGTGCCAGCAGCTTCGAACTAGCGTGGGAGACCCAGTACTTC
cdr3_aa: CASSFELAWETQYF

j_call: TRBJ2-1
v_call: TRBV6-1
d_call: TRBD1
clone_size: .
cdr3_nt: TGTGCCAGCAGTGAAATCCCGGACAGGAGGTACAATGAGCAGTTCTTC
cdr3_aa: CASSEIPDRRYNEQFF

j_call: TRBJ2-1
v_call: TRBV7-9
d_call: .
clone_size: few
cdr3_nt: TGTGCCAGCAGACCACTAGGGGGCAATGAGCAGTTCTTC
cdr3_aa: CASRPLGGNEQFF

j_call: TRBJ2-1
v_call: TRBV20-1
d_call: .
clone_size: .
cdr3_nt: TGCAGTGCTAGTCTAGCCTATGAGCAGTTCTTC
cdr3_aa: CSASLAYEQFF

j_call: TRBJ1-4
v_call: TRBV30
d_call: .
clone_size: .
cdr3_nt: TGTGCCTGGAGTCCCGGAAGGACGGGTGAAAAACTGTTTTTT
cdr3_aa: CAWSPGRTGEKLFF

j_call: TRBJ2-5
v_call: TRBV19
d_call: .
clone_size: .
cdr3_nt: TGTGCCAGTAGGGAAAGCGGGACAGGCCGAAGCGAGACCCAGTACTTC
cdr3_aa: CASRESGTGRSETQYF

j_call: TRBJ2-1
v_call: TRBV7-8
d_call: .
clone_size: .
cdr3_nt: TGTGCCAGCAGCCCCCGGGGTAGCGGTGGCGTGAACAATGAGCAGTTCTTC
cdr3_aa: CASSPRGSGGVNNEQFF